This T cell receptor (beta chain) was obtained from a study of blood T cell repertoires in COVID-19. Across the study: Samples came from the United States, Italy and Spain, spanning acute and convalescent COVID-19.

Profiled with immunoSEQ multiplex PCR; TCRdb holds only in-frame clones, not every one. This table holds around 260,000 clones, around 90% found once. The cohort comprised adults aged roughly 18 to 100 years residing in approximately 22 US areas. This CDR3 has 14 amino acids. V lost 0 bases and J lost 0, with 5 bases in between. CDR1 SGHTS and CDR2 YDEGEE come from the germline V gene. This receptor was taken from a woman in her twenties or thirties who had recovered from COVID-19. Sequenced material: PBMCs or T cells enriched from blood (not recorded which). The chain employs TRBV5-8 and TRBJ2-3; D unclear. The CDR3 coding sequence is TGTGCCAGCAGCTTGGCATTTAGCACAGATACGCAGTATTTT. Amino acids: CASSLAFSTDTQYF.